This TCR beta chain derives from a study of response to subunit inactivated influenza vaccine. This clonotype was seen many times. Trimming removed 6 bases from V and 0 bases from J, with 11 bases in between. Germline assignment: CDR1 MDHEN and CDR2 SYDVKM. CDR3 length: 14 residues. A single record per CDR3 protein comes from TCRdb applying MiXCR to the RT-PCR reads. The sample has hundreds of thousands of distinct CDR3 sequences, roughly 13% seen once. This receptor was identified in a man between 50 and 59 years old who received an inactivated influenza vaccine. The chain uses TRBV28 and TRBJ1-1, with D possibly matching TRBD1 (6 bases). The sample in question was PBMCs from blood, obtained 40 to 50 days after vaccination. The CDR3, as DNA: TGTGCCAGCAGCGCGTACAGGGTGAACACTGAAGCTTTCTTT. Protein product: CASSAYRVNTEAFF.